The subject of this entry is one T cell receptor beta chain. Clones were sequenced by immunoSEQ multiplex PCR, and TCRdb holds only the in-frame ones, with some missing. The table lists 40,000 to 50,000 clones, approximately 90% of them singletons. This entry comes from a study of blood T cell repertoires in COVID-19. The germline V gene has CDR1 SGHRS and CDR2 YFSETQ. V trimming: 3 bases; J trimming: 0 bases; junction bases outside the gene matches: 5. The CDR3 contains 16 residues. Sample: PBMCs or T cells enriched from blood (not recorded which). This sequence originates from a woman aged 50 to 60 who had recovered from COVID-19. The chain joins TRBV5-1 to TRBJ1-3; 8 bases line up with TRBD1. The CDR3 loop is CASSSQGASSGNTIYF. The CDR3 DNA follows: TGCGCCAGCAGCTCCCAGGGGGCAAGCTCTGGAAACACCATATATTTT.